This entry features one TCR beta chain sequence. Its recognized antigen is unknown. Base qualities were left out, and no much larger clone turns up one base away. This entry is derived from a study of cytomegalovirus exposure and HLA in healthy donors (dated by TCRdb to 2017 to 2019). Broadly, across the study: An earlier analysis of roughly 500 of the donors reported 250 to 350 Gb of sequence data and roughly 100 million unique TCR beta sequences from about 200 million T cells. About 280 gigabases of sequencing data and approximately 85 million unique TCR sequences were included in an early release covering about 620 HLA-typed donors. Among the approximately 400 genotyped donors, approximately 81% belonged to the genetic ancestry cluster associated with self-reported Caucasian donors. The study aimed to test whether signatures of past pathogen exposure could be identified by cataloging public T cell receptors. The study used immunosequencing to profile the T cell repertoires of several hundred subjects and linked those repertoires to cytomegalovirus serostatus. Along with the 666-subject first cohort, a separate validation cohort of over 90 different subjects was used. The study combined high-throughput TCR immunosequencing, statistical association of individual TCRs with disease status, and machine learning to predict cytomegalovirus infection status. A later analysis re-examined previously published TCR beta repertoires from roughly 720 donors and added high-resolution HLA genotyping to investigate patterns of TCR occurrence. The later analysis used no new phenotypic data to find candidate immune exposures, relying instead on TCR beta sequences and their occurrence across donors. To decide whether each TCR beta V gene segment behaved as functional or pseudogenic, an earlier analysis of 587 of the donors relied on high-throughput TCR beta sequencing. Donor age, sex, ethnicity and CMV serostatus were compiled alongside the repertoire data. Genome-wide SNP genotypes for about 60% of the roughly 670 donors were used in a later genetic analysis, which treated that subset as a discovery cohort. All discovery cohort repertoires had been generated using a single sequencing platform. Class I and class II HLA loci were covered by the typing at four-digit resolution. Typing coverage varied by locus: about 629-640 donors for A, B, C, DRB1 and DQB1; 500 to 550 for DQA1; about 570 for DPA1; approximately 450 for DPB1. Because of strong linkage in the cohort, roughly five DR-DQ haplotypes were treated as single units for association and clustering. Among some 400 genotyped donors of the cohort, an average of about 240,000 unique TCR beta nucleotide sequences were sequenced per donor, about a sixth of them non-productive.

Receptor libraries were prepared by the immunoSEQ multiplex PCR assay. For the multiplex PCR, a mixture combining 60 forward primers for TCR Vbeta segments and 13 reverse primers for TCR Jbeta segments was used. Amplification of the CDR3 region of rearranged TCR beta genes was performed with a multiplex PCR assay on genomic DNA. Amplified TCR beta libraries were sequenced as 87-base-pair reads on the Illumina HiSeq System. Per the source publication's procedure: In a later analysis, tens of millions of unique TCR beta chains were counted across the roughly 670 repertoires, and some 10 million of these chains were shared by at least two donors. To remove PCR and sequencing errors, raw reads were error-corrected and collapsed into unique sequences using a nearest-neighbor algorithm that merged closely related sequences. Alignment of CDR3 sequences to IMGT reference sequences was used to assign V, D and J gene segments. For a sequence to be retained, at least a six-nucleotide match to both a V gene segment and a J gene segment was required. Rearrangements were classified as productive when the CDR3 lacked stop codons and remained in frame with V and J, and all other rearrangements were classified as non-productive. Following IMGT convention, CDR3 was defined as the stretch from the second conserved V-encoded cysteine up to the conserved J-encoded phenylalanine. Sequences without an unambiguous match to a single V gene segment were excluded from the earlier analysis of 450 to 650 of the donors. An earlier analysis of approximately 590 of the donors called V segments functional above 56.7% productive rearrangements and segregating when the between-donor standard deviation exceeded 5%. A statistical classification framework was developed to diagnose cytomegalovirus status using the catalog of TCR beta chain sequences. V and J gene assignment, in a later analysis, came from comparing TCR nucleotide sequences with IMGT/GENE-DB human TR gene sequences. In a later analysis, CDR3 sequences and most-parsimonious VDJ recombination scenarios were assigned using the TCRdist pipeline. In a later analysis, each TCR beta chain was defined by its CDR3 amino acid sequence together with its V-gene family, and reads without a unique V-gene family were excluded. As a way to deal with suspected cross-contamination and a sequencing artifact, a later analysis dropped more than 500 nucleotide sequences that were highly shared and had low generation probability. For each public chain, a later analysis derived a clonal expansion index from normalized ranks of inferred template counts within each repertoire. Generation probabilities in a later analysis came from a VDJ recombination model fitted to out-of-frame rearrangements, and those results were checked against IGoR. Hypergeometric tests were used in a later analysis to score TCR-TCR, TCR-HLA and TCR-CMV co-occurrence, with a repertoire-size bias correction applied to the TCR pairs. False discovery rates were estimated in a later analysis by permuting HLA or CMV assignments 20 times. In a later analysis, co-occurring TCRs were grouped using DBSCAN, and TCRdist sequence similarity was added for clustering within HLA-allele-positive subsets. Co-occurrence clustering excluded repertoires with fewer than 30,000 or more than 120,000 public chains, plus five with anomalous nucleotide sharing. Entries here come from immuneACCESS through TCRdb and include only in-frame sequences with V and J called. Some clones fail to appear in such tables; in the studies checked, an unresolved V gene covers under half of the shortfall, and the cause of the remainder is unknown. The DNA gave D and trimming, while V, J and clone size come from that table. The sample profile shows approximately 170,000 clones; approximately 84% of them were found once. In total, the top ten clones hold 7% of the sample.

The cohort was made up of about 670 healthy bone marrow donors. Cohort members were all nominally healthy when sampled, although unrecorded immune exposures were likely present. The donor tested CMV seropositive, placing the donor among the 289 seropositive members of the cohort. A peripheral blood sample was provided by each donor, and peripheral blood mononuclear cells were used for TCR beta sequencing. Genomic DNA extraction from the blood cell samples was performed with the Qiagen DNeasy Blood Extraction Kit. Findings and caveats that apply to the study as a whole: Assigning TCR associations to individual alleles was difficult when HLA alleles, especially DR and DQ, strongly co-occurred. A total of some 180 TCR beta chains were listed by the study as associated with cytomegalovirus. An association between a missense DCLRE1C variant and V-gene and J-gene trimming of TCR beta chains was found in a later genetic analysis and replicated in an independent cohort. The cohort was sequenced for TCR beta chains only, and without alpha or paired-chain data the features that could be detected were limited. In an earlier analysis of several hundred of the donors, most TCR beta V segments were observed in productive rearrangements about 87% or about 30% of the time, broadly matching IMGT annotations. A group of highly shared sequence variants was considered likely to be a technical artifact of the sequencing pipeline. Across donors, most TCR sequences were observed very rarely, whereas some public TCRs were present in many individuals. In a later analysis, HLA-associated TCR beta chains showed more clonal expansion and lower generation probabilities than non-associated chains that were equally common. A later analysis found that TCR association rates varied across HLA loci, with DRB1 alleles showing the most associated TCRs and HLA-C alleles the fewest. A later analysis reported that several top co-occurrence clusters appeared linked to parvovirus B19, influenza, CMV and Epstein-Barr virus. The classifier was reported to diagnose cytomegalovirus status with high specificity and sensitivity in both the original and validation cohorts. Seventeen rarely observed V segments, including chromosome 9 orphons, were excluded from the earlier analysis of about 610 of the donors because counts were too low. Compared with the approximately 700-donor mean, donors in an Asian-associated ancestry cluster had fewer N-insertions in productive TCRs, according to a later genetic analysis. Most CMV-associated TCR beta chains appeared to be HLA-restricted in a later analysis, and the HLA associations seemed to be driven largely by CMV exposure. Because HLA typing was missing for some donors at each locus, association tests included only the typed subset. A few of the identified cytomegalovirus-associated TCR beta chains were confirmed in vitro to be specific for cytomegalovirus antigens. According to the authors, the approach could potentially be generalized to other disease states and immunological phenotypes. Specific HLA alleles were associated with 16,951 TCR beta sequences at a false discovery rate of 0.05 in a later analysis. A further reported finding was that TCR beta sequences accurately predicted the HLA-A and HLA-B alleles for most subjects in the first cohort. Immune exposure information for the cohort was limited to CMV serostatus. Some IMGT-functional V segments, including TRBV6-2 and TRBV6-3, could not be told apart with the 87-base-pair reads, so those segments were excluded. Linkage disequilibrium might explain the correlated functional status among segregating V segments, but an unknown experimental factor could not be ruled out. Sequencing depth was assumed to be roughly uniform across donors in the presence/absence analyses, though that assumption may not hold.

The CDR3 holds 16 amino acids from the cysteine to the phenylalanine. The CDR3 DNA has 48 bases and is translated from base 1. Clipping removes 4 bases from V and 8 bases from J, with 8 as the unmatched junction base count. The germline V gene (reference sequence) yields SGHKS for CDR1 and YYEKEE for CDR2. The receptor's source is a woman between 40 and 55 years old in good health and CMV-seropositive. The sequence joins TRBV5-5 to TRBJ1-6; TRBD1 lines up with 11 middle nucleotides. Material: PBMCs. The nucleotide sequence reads TGTGCCAGCAGCCTCGGACAGGGGGCACTCTATTCACCCCTCCACTTT. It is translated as CASSLGQGALYSPLHF. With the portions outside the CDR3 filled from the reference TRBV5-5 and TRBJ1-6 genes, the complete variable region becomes DAGVTQSPTHLIKTRGQQVTLRCSPISGHKSVSWYQQVLGQGPQFIFQYYEKEERGRGNFPDRFSARQFPNYSSELNVNALLLGDSALYLCASSLGQGALYSPLHFGNGTRLTVT.